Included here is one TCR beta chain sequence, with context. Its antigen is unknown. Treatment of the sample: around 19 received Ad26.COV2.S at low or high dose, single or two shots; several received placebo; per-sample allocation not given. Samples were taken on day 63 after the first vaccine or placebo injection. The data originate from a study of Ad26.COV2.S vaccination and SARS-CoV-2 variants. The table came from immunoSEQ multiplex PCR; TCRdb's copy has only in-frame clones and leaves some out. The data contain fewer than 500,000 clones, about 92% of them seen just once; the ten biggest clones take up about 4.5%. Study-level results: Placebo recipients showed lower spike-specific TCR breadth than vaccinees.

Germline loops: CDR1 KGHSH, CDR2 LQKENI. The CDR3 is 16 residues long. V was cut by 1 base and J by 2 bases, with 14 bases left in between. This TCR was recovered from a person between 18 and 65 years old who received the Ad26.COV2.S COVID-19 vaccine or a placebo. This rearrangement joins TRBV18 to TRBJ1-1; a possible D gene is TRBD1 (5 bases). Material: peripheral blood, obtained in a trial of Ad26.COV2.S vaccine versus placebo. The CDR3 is CASSPLSGRGNTEAFF. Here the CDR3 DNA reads TGTGCCAGCTCACCACTCTCGGGGAGGGGTAACACTGAAGCTTTCTTT.